These 21 T cell receptor beta chains were all obtained from the same sample, sequenced in a study of T cells in Graves' hyperthyroidism and ophthalmopathy. TCR beta CDR3 regions were amplified from RNA. TCR CDR3 underwent first-round RT-PCR with the HTBI primer set. TCRdb reprocessed the multiplex PCR reads via MiXCR and lists one record per CDR3 protein. Counted here are over 550,000 distinct CDR3 sequences, approximately 15% occurring once; the ten biggest clones make up 15% to 20%. The sample consisted of blood. The source of these receptors is a woman aged 18-29 years with Graves' hyperthyroidism.

This clonotype was observed many times. V and J are TRBV11-2 and TRBJ2-1; 8 positions match TRBD1. Trimming cost V 5 bases and J 5 bases; bases outside gene matches: 11. The CDR3 runs 16 residues. Germline CDR1 and CDR2: SGHAT and FQNNGV. The CDR3 coding sequence is TGTGCCAGCAGCCAAAGATCGACAGGGGTTCACAATGAGCAGTTCTTC. As protein: CASSQRSTGVHNEQFF.

This clonotype has at least ten counts. The gene calls are TRBV11-3 and TRBJ1-6, with 8 bases identical to TRBD1. The germline V gene has CDR1 SGHNT and CDR2 YENEEA. This CDR3 spans 16 amino acids. V gave up 0 bases and J gave up 6 bases; unmatched junction bases: 4. The CDR3 region is CASSLDRRGLNSPLHF. CDR3 nucleotides: TGTGCCAGCAGCTTAGATCGCAGGGGGCTTAATTCACCCCTCCACTTT. Variable domain in full (rest from reference TRBV11-3 and TRBJ1-6): EAGVVQSPRYKIIEKKQPVAFWCNPISGHNTLYWYLQNLGQGPELLIRYENEEAVDDSQLPKDRFSAERLKGVDSTLKIQPAELGDSAVYLCASSLDRRGLNSPLHFGNGTRLTVT.

There are many counts of this clonotype. The V call is TRBV28, the J call TRBJ2-7; possibly TRBD1 or TRBD2 for D (5 bases each). Germline V gene sequence: CDR1 MDHEN, CDR2 SYDVKM. V was clipped by 5 bases and J by 2 bases, with 28 bases between them. The CDR3 is 19 residues long. In DNA, the CDR3 is TGTGCCAGCAGTCCCACCATCTCCGGGGCCAACTCTAAAGCCTACGAGCAGTACTTC. This codes for CASSPTISGANSKAYEQYF.

This clonotype was seen a handful of times. This chain links TRBV12-3 or TRBV12-4 with TRBJ2-7, with D tentatively TRBD1 (6 bases). The germline V and J ends were trimmed by 5 bases and 1 base, with 12 bases remaining between them. The CDR3 consists of 14 residues. CDR3 in DNA: TGTGCCAGCAGTATTCGGACAGTATCCTACGAGCAGTACTTC. Translating gives CASSIRTVSYEQYF.

J is TRBJ2-2 and V is TRBV5-8; no definite D call. Looked up from germline, CDR1 is SGHTS and CDR2 is YDEGEE. V was pared by 0 bases and J by 2 bases, with 5 bases between. The CDR3 extends over 14 amino acids. The CDR3: CASSLGRNTGELFF. CDR3 DNA: TGTGCCAGCAGCTTGGGACGTAACACCGGGGAGCTGTTTTTT.

The chain is built from TRBV15 and TRBJ1-2, with 9 nucleotides matching TRBD1. V lost 3 bases and J lost 3; bases outside the gene matches: 14. CDR3 length equals 18 residues. Germline assignment: CDR1 LNHNV and CDR2 YYDKDF (reference sequence). The CDR3 here is CATSRKDSNRGPDYGYTF. CDR3 in DNA: TGTGCCACCAGCAGGAAAGACTCGAACAGGGGGCCTGACTATGGCTACACCTTC.

In regard to this clonotype: Given a much more abundant clone one base away, this may be a read error. The chain combines TRBV20-1 with TRBJ1-6; 10 nucleotides align to TRBD1. The germline gives CDR1 DFQATT, CDR2 SNEGSKA (reference sequence). The CDR3 runs to 15 residues. The CDR3 protein is CRARGTGEGNSPLHF. Here the CDR3 DNA reads TGCAGAGCTCGAGGGACAGGGGAAGGGAATTCACCCCTCCACTTT.

There are a few counts of this clonotype. A read error may produce the germline difference seen at one junction end. This rearrangement joins TRBV3-1 to TRBJ1-1; 9 bases are shared with TRBD1. Per germline, CDR1 LGHDT and CDR2 YNNKEL (reference sequence). This CDR3 spans 16 amino acids. CDR3 in amino acids: CANSGTDRGFGTEAFF. The CDR3 DNA is TGTGCCAACAGCGGCACGGACAGGGGTTTTGGCACTGAAGCTTTCTTT.

This clonotype was observed a few times. The V and J genes are TRBV7-2 and TRBJ2-1, with 8 bases lining up with TRBD2. Germline trimming cut 5 bases from V and 8 bases from J; bases unmatched to any gene: 11. CDR3 length: 15 amino acids. From germline, CDR1 is SGHTA and CDR2 FQGNSA. The chain's CDR3 is CASSLSGINFYEQFF. The CDR3 nucleotides read TGTGCCAGCAGCCTTAGCGGGATAAATTTCTATGAGCAGTTCTTC.

This clonotype was observed many times. The chain has TRBV3-1 and TRBJ1-1; D remains unclear. Germline V lookup: CDR1 LGHDT, CDR2 YNNKEL (reference sequence). V was trimmed by 0 bases and J by 6 bases, leaving 8 bases between them. This CDR3 region has 13 residues. CDR3 amino acids: CASSQDWLSEAFF. The DNA for the CDR3 is TGTGCCAGCAGCCAAGATTGGTTGTCTGAAGCTTTCTTT.

This clonotype has more than one count but fewer than ten. The chain combines TRBV5-6 with TRBJ1-1; D may be TRBD1 (5 bases). V was trimmed by 4 bases and J by 1 base, leaving 14 bases between them. The CDR3 runs to 15 residues. Germline-derived CDR1 and CDR2 are SGHDT and YYEEEE. CDR3 DNA: TGTGCCAGCAGCCAGGTGCGGGACGCGAACACTGAAGCTTTCTTT. This translates into CASSQVRDANTEAFF.

The genes are TRBV10-3 and TRBJ2-2; a possible D gene is TRBD2 (7 bases). The V and J ends lost 6 bases and 0 bases respectively, with 14 bases between them. Germline V gene data show CDR1 as ENHRY and CDR2 as SYGVKD. CDR3 length: 16 residues. CDR3 amino acids: CAIREGGTTNTGELFF. In nucleotides, the CDR3 is TGTGCCATCAGGGAGGGGGGGACGACGAACACCGGGGAGCTGTTTTTT.

The V gene is TRBV30, the J gene TRBJ1-2, with D unclear. The germline CDR1 and CDR2 sequences are GTSNPN and SVGIG (reference sequence). V was shortened by 4 bases and J by 4 bases, with 7 bases between the two germline ends. This CDR3 has 11 residues. The CDR3 region has the DNA TGTGCCTGGATCGACCTCTATGGCTACACCTTC. Translated: CAWIDLYGYTF.

V gene TRBV20-1 combines with J gene TRBJ1-2; D is undetermined. Trimming stripped 0 bases from V and 4 bases from J, with 12 bases between. The CDR3 is 14 amino acids. Germline CDR1 and CDR2: DFQATT and SNEGSKA (reference sequence). The CDR3 reads CSARDLGVIYGYTF. CDR3 coding DNA: TGCAGTGCTAGAGATCTAGGCGTGATCTATGGCTACACCTTC.

The chain recombines TRBV28 with TRBJ1-5; D unclear. CDR3 length: 16 amino acids. V was pared by 0 bases and J by 0 bases, with 9 bases between. The V gene's germline CDR1 is MDHEN and CDR2 SYDVKM. The CDR3 coding sequence is TGTGCCAGCAGTTTATGGAGCGGCTATAGCAATCAGCCCCAGCATTTT. This codes for CASSLWSGYSNQPQHF.

For the CDR3, the DNA is TGTGCCAGCAGCGTAGGCGAGACAGACTATGGCTACACCTTC. It translates to CASSVGETDYGYTF. The genes are TRBV9 and TRBJ1-2; maybe TRBD1 (5 bases). Germline assignment: CDR1 SGDLS and CDR2 YYNGEE. There are 14 residues in the CDR3. The V gene lost 0 bases and the J gene lost 3 bases, with 9 bases spanning the gap.

This clonotype showed up many times. The V gene is TRBV12-3 or TRBV12-4, the J gene TRBJ1-5; D unresolved. CDR3 length: 14 amino acids. With 3 bases removed from V and 4 bases from J, the gap between germline ends came to 10 bases. The CDR3 protein is CASSFGWGNQPQHF. CDR3 sequence (DNA): TGTGCCAGCAGTTTTGGTTGGGGTAATCAGCCCCAGCATTTT.

The chain couples TRBV5-6 to TRBJ2-7; no reliable D call. Trimming pared 3 bases from V and 2 bases from J, leaving 9 bases between. The germline V gene has CDR1 SGHDT and CDR2 YYEEEE. CDR3 length: 13 residues. DNA for the CDR3: TGTGCCAGCAGCTCGAACCCAGCCTACGAGCAGTACTTC. This translates into CASSSNPAYEQYF.

The chain is built from TRBV6-9 and TRBJ2-5; 11 bases are shared with TRBD2. The V and J ends lost 6 bases and 3 bases, in that order; junction bases with no gene match: 12. Germline assignment: CDR1 MNHGY and CDR2 SVAAGI. The length of the CDR3 is 17 residues. For the CDR3, the DNA is TGTGCCAGCAGCTTAACCGGACTAGCGGGTACAGAAGAGACCCAGTACTTC. This sequence encodes CASSLTGLAGTEETQYF.

The chain uses TRBV5-8 and TRBJ2-3; 12 nucleotides line up with TRBD2. V was pared by 0 bases and J by 0 bases, with 2 bases of the junction left unmatched. Germline CDR1 SGHTS, CDR2 YDEGEE. The CDR3 has 17 residues. The CDR3 reads CASSLGGTSGSTDTQYF. In DNA, the CDR3 is TGTGCCAGCAGCTTGGGTGGGACTAGCGGGAGCACAGATACGCAGTATTTT.

This clonotype was seen many times. The CDR3 spells CASSEVTRRETQYF. CDR3 sequence (DNA): TGTGCCAGCAGTGAAGTGACGCGTCGGGAGACCCAGTACTTC. V is TRBV2 and J is TRBJ2-5; D remains unclear. Trimming took 1 base from V and 5 from J, leaving 11 bases between them. The CDR3 has 14 amino acids. Germline assignment: CDR1 SNHLY and CDR2 FYNNEI.